This T cell receptor beta chain was documented in a study of identical twins. Broader study findings: For zero-insertion analyses, partial confounding could come from invariant MAIT and iNKT cells. Weaker excess twin sharing was observed in beta out-of-frame sequences.

After template switching added a universal primer site, the resulting cDNA carried unique molecular identifiers. In TCRdb, the 5' RACE reads were re-called with MiXCR into one record per CDR3 protein. The repertoire consists of hundreds of thousands of distinct CDR3 sequences, with around 7% occurring once and the leading ten covering roughly 3.6%. On this clonotype: The antigen is undetermined.

Losses at the gene ends were 3 bases for V and 5 bases for J; bases not matched to a gene: 4. Germline loops: CDR1 MNHNS, CDR2 SASEGT. The CDR3 contains 16 residues. These data were also filed under a second study, of yellow fever vaccine responses in identical twins. Per that paper: Twins' vaccine T cell responses were reported to seem partly convergent and partly personalized.

This chain links TRBV6-1 with TRBJ2-3; TRBD2 agrees at 14 bases. This TCR came from a woman between 18 and 29 years old in good health. Sequencing used memory (CD45RO+) T cells sorted from blood. CDR3 amino acids: CASSEGLAGVGDTQYF. In DNA form, the CDR3 reads TGTGCCAGCAGTGAGGGACTAGCGGGAGTGGGAGATACGCAGTATTTT.